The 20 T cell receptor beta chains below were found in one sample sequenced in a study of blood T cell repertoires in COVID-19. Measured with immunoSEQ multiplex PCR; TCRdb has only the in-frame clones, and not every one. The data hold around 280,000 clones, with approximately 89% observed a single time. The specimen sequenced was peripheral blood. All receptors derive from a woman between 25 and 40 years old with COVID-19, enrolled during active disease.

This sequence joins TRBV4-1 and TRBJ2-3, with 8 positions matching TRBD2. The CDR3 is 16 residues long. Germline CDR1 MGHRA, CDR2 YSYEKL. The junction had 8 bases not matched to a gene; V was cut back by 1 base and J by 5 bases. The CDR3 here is CASSQVRAGAIDTQYF. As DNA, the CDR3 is TGCGCCAGCAGCCAAGTTCGAGCGGGGGCGATAGATACGCAGTATTTT.

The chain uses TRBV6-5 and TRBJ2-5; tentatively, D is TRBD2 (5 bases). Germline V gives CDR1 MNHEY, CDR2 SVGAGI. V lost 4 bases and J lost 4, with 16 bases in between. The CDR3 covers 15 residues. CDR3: CASSFAPVGRETQYF. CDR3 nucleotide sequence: TGTGCCAGCAGTTTCGCTCCGGTGGGGAGAGAGACCCAGTACTTC.

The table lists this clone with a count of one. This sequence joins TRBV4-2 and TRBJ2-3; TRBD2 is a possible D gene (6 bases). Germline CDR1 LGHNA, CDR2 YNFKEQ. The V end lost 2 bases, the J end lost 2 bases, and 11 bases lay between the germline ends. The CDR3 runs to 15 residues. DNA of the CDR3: TGTGCCAGCAGCCAAAACCGGGGGACCACAGATACGCAGTATTTT. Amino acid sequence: CASSQNRGTTDTQYF.

The CDR3 is CASSPRGGGNYGYTF. For the CDR3, the DNA is TGTGCCAGCTCACCAAGAGGGGGGGGAAACTATGGCTACACCTTC. The rearrangement uses TRBV18 and TRBJ1-2; D might be TRBD1 (6 bases). The CDR3 consists of 15 residues. The V end was cut by 2 bases, the J end by 2 bases, with 12 bases between. CDR1 and CDR2 from the germline V gene are KGHSH and LQKENI.

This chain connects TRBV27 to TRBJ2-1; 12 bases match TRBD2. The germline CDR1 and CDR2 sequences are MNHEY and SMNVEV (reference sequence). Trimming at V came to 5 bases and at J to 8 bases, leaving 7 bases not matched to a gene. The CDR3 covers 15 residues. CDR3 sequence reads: CASSDGLAGLHEQFF. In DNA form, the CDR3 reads TGTGCCAGCAGTGACGGACTAGCGGGGCTCCATGAGCAGTTCTTC.

CDR3 nucleotides: TGTGCCAGCTCGATGGACAGGGGGCATCAGCCCCAGCATTTT. It specifies CASSMDRGHQPQHF. The chain has TRBV18 and TRBJ1-5, with TRBD1 matching over 11 bases. The V segment lost 6 bases and the J segment 5 bases; nucleotides outside the gene matches: 3. The germline V gene encodes CDR1 KGHSH and CDR2 LQKENI. The CDR3 is made up of 14 amino acids.

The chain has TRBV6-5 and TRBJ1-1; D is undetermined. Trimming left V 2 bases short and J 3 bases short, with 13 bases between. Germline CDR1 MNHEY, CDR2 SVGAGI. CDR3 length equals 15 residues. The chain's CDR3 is CASSYDARGYTEAFF. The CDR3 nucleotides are TGTGCCAGCAGTTACGACGCCCGCGGCTACACTGAAGCTTTCTTT.

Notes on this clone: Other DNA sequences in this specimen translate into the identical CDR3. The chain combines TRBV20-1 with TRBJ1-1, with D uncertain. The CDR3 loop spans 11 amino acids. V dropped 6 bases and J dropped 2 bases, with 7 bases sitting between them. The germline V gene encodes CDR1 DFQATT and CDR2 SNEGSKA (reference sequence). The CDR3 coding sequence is TGCAGTGCCCTAAGAAACACTGAAGCTTTCTTT. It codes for CSALRNTEAFF.

The CDR3 protein is CASSQQGTSTSTDTQYF. The CDR3 nucleotides read TGCGCCAGCAGTCAACAGGGGACTAGCACTAGCACAGATACGCAGTATTTT. This rearrangement joins TRBV23-1 to TRBJ2-3, with 9 nucleotides matching TRBD2. TRBV23-1 is known as an ORF, though its function is uncertain. Trimming at V came to 2 bases and at J to 0 bases, leaving 6 bases not matched to a gene. This CDR3 has 17 amino acids.

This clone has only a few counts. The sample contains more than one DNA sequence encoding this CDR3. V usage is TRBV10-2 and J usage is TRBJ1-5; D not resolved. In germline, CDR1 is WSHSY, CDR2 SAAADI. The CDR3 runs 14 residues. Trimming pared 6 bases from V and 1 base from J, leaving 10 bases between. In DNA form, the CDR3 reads TGCGCCAGCAGACAAGGAGGGAGCAATCAGCCCCAGCATTTT. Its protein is CASRQGGSNQPQHF.

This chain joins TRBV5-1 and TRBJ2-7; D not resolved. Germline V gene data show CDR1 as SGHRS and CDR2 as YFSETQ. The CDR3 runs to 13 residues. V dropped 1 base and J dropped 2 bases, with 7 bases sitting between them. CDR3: CASSLTEPYEQYF. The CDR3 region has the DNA TGCGCCAGCAGCTTGACGGAGCCCTACGAGCAGTACTTC.

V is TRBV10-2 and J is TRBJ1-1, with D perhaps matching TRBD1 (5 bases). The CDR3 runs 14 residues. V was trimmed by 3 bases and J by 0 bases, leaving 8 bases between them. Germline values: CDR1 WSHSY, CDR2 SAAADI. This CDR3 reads CASSDRGVNTEAFF. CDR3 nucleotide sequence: TGCGCCAGCAGTGACCGGGGGGTGAACACTGAAGCTTTCTTT.

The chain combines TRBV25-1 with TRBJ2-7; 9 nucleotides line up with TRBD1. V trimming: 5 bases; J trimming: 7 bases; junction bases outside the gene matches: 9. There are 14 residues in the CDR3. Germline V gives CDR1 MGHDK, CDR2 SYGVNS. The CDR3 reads CASSRPGQGKEQYF. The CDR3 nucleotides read TGTGCCAGCAGTCGTCCGGGACAGGGTAAGGAGCAGTACTTC.

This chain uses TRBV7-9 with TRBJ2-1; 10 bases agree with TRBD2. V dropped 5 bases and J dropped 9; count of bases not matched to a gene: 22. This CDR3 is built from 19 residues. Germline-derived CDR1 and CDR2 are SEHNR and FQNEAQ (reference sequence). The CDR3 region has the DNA TGTGCCAGCAGCCCCCGGAAGTTAGCGGGGGGTTTGGCTCCGGGTGAGCAGTTCTTC. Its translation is CASSPRKLAGGLAPGEQFF.

The CDR3: CASSPTGGYNSPLHF. As DNA, the CDR3 is TGTGCCAGCAGCCCCACGGGGGGCTATAATTCACCCCTCCACTTT. The rearrangement links TRBV5-5 to TRBJ1-6; TRBD1 might be the D (5 bases). This CDR3 contains 15 residues. V lost 4 bases and J lost 3, with 11 bases in between. Looked up from germline, CDR1 is SGHKS and CDR2 is YYEKEE (reference sequence).

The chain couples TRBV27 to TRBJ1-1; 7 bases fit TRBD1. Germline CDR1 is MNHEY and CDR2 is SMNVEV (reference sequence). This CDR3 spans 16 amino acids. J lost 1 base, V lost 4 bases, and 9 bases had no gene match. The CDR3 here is CASSSRDRVRNTEAFF. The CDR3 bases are TGTGCCAGCAGTTCCCGGGACAGAGTAAGGAACACTGAAGCTTTCTTT.

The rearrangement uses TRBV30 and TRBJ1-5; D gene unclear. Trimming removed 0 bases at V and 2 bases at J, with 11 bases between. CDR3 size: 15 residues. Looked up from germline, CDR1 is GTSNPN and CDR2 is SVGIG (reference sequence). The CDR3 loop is CAWSVHSEGNQPQHF. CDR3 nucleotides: TGTGCCTGGAGTGTACACTCCGAGGGCAATCAGCCCCAGCATTTT.

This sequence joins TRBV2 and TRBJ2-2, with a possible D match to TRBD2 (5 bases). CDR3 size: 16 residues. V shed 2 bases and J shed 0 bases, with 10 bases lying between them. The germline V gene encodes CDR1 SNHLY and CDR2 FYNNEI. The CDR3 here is CASSELAGSNTGELFF. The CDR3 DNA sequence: TGTGCCAGCAGTGAACTGGCGGGTTCGAACACCGGGGAGCTGTTTTTT.

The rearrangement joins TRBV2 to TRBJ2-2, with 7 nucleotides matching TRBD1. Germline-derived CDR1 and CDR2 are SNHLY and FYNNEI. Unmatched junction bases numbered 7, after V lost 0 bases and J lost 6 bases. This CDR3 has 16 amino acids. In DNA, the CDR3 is TGTGCCAGCAGTGAAGCCCGGACAGGTCTGGCCGGGGAGCTGTTTTTT. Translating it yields CASSEARTGLAGELFF. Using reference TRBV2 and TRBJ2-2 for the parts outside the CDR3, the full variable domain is EPEVTQTPSHQVTQMGQEVILRCVPISNHLYFYWYRQILGQKVEFLVSFYNNEISEKSEIFDDQFSVERPDGSNFTLKIRSTKLEDSAMYFCASSEARTGLAGELFFGEGSRLTVL.

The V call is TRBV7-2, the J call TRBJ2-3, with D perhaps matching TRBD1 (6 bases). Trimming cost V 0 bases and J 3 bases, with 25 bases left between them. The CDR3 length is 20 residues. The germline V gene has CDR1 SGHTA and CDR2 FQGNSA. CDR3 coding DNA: TGTGCCAGCAGCTTAGCCACGATACAGGGCGGAGAAAGTCTGACAGATACGCAGTATTTT. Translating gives CASSLATIQGGESLTDTQYF.